This T cell receptor beta chain comes out of a study of T cell repertoires in cytomegalovirus infection. Looking at the study overall: Through public TCR beta signatures, both CMV infection and matching HLA type were indicated.

As regards this clonotype: Its antigen is not known.

The CDR3 length is 17 residues. Germline-derived CDR1 and CDR2 are MGHRA and YSYEKL. Unmatched junction bases numbered 5, after V lost 0 bases and J lost 0 bases. Overall study findings and caveats: Across the ex vivo response, the dominant clonotypes were HLA-C-restricted CMV-specific TCR beta clonotypes.

TCRdb itself ran the reads through MiXCR, one entry per CDR3 protein. This sample has some 900,000 distinct CDR3 sequences, with about 33% found just once. This receptor was obtained from a human donor in good health (CMV status not recorded). Some clones in this sample may be carry-over from other donors' samples. The rearrangement links TRBV4-1 to TRBJ2-1, with TRBD2 matching 7 bases. The sample here was cultured CD8+ T cells from PBMCs, taken from culture after CMV antigen stimulation. The CDR3 bases are TGCGCCAGCAGCCAAGATCAAGGGACTATCTCCTACAATGAGCAGTTCTTC. Its translation: CASSQDQGTISYNEQFF.